These T cell receptor beta chains were read from a single sample in a study of shared clonotypes between healthy human individuals. Using immunoSEQ multiplex PCR, the repertoire was profiled, and TCRdb retains in-frame clones only, with some absent. The repertoire holds about 480,000 clones, with over 75% as singletons. Material: PBMCs. The receptor set was obtained from a woman aged 40 to 49 in good health. Some clones in this sample may be carry-over from other donors' samples. Both conserved end residues are part of each CDR3. A D gene is named only where the DNA matches it firmly. Size is stated for part of the rows, as once, few or many counts, or as a class when the clone is expanded.

j_gene | abundance | d_gene | v_gene | CDR3nt | CDR3aa
TRBJ2-7 | NA | NA | TRBV21-1 | TGTGCCAGCAGCAAAGCGCTAGGGGTGGCTAGCGACTCCTACGAGCAGTACTTC | CASSKALGVASDSYEQYF
TRBJ1-5 | NA | NA | TRBV28 | TGTGCCAGCATTTCGGGTAATCAGCCCCAGCATTTT | CASISGNQPQHF
TRBJ2-2 | NA | NA | TRBV18 | TGTGCCAGCTCACCACGACAGTTCGCGAACACCGGGGAGCTGTTTTTT | CASSPRQFANTGELFF
TRBJ2-7 | NA | TRBD2 | TRBV5-1 | TGCGCCAGCAGCTTGGCCCAGCTAGCGGATTTCTCCTACGAGCAGTACTTC | CASSLAQLADFSYEQYF
TRBJ2-1 | NA | NA | TRBV5-1 | TGCGCCAGCAGCTTGTCGGCAGACTACAATGAGCAGTTCTTC | CASSLSADYNEQFF
TRBJ2-3 | NA | NA | TRBV7-2 | TGTGCCAGCAGCCTAAGCGCTAGCACAGATACGCAGTATTTT | CASSLSASTDTQYF
TRBJ2-5 | NA | NA | TRBV11-2 | TGTGCCAGCAGCTCGGGGACCTCCAAGTGGACAGAGACCCAGTACTTC | CASSSGTSKWTETQYF
TRBJ1-2 | NA | NA | TRBV5-4 | TGTGCCAGCAGCTTGGTCGGGCAGAACTATGGCTACACCTTC | CASSLVGQNYGYTF
TRBJ2-2 | NA | TRBD1 | TRBV11-3 | TGTGCCAGCAGCTCCGGGGCACAGGGGTCGAACACCGGGGAGCTGTTTTTT | CASSSGAQGSNTGELFF
TRBJ2-7 | once | TRBD1 | TRBV5-1 | TGCGCCAGCAGCTCCTCCTTCGGGACAGTGTCCTACGAGCAGTACTTC | CASSSSFGTVSYEQYF
TRBJ2-3 | NA | NA | TRBV19 | TGTGCCAGTAGTATGAGGCACAGGGGAGGAGATACGCAGTATTTT | CASSMRHRGGDTQYF
TRBJ2-1 | NA | TRBD2 | TRBV19 | TGTGCCAGTAGTACCACCGGGACTAGCGGGAGAAATGAGCAGTTCTTC | CASSTTGTSGRNEQFF
TRBJ2-3 | once | NA | TRBV5-1 | TGCGCCAGCGGCCTGGACAGCCTAGTAGACACAGATACGCAGTATTTT | CASGLDSLVDTDTQYF
TRBJ2-1 | NA | TRBD2 | TRBV5-4 | TGTGCCAGCAGCCGAAGGACTAGCATATACAATGAGCAGTTCTTC | CASSRRTSIYNEQFF
TRBJ2-3 | once | TRBD2 | TRBV4-3 | TGCGCCAGCAGCCAAGAGTTTCTAGCGGGAGGCGATACGCAGTATTTT | CASSQEFLAGGDTQYF
TRBJ2-7 | NA | NA | TRBV29-1 | TGCAGCGTTGAATCCCTCTACGAGCAGTACTTC | CSVESLYEQYF
TRBJ2-7 | NA | TRBD2 | TRBV10-3 | TGTGCCACCCAACCAGGACTAGTTATCTACGAGCAGTACTTC | CATQPGLVIYEQYF
TRBJ2-5 | NA | NA | TRBV11-1 | TGTGCCAGCAACAACTTGGGGTACCAAGAGACCCAGTACTTC | CASNNLGYQETQYF
TRBJ2-3 | NA | TRBD2 | TRBV4-3 | TGCGCCAGCAGCCAAGAGGGCGGGAGTAACGCCGCAGATACGCAGTATTTT | CASSQEGGSNAADTQYF
TRBJ2-2 | once | TRBD1 | TRBV2 | TGTGCCAGCAAACTTCGGGCAGGGGGGAACACCGGGGAGCTGTTTTTT | CASKLRAGGNTGELFF
TRBJ2-6 | NA | NA | TRBV7-2 | TGTGCCAGCAGCCCCTCCCCAGGGATGAACGGGGCCAACGTCCTGACTTTC | CASSPSPGMNGANVLTF
TRBJ1-1 | NA | NA | TRBV29-1 | TGCAGCGTTGTAGGGGTCTTGGTGAACACTGAAGCTTTCTTT | CSVVGVLVNTEAFF
TRBJ2-1 | NA | TRBD1 | TRBV27 | TGTGCCAGCAGTTTGGGGACAGGGGGCTACAATGAGCAGTTCTTC | CASSLGTGGYNEQFF
TRBJ2-7 | NA | NA | TRBV4-1 | TGCGCCAGCAGCCAAGGTCCCTACGAGCAGTACTTC | CASSQGPYEQYF
TRBJ1-5 | NA | NA | TRBV19 | TGTGCCAGTAGTCCCCAGACTTGGGGGAATCAGCCCCAGCATTTT | CASSPQTWGNQPQHF
TRBJ2-7 | NA | NA | TRBV28 | TGTGCCAGCAGTTCCCGGGACACCGCCTACGAGCAGTACTTC | CASSSRDTAYEQYF
TRBJ2-3 | NA | NA | TRBV30 | TGTGCCTGGAGTCCTCCGGGGCCAGATACGCAGTATTTT | CAWSPPGPDTQYF
TRBJ2-7 | NA | NA | TRBV9 | TGTGCCAGCAGCGTAGCTACTGGGGTCGGCTACGAGCAGTACTTC | CASSVATGVGYEQYF
TRBJ2-7 | NA | TRBD1 | TRBV9 | TGTGCCAGCAGCGGGGGGACAGGGTTTTACGAGCAGTACTTC | CASSGGTGFYEQYF
TRBJ2-2 | NA | NA | TRBV7-2 | TGTGCCAGCAGCTTAGAGGCGGGCGGTAACACCGGGGAGCTGTTTTTT | CASSLEAGGNTGELFF
TRBJ1-5 | NA | NA | TRBV30 | TGTGCCTGGAGTGTACGCAGCGATCAGCCCCAGCATTTT | CAWSVRSDQPQHF
TRBJ2-1 | NA | TRBD2 | TRBV27 | TGTGCCAGCACCACCGGGACTAGCGGAAACAATGAGCAGTTCTTC | CASTTGTSGNNEQFF
TRBJ1-1 | NA | NA | TRBV5-1 | TGCGCCAGCAGCTTGGCCTTGGGTCTTGGCACTGAAGCTTTCTTT | CASSLALGLGTEAFF
TRBJ2-5 | few | NA | TRBV4-1 | TGCGCCAGCAGCCTAACCGGGAGCCAAGAGACCCAGTACTTC | CASSLTGSQETQYF
TRBJ2-2 | NA | TRBD1 | TRBV5-1 | TGCGCCAGCAGCTTGGACAGGGGGAACACCGGGGAGCTGTTTTTT | CASSLDRGNTGELFF
TRBJ1-2 | NA | NA | TRBV7-9 | TGTGCCAGCAGCTTAGATGGGGTCGGCTACACCTTC | CASSLDGVGYTF
TRBJ1-1 | NA | TRBD1 | TRBV6-1 | TGTGCCAGCAGTGCCACAGGGGGCAGAACTGAAGCTTTCTTT | CASSATGGRTEAFF
TRBJ2-7 | NA | TRBD2 | TRBV7-2 | TGTGCCAGCAGCTATTGGACTAGCGGGGGGGCGGACGAGCAGTACTTC | CASSYWTSGGADEQYF
TRBJ2-7 | NA | NA | TRBV9 | TGTGCCAGCAGCCTCCGTGGCGCGCCAGCCTACGAGCAGTACTTC | CASSLRGAPAYEQYF
TRBJ2-1 | NA | TRBD1 | TRBV19 | TGTGCCAGTAGTGCTACCGGGACAGCCGGCCCGCCACTGAGTTACAATGAGCAGTTCTTC | CASSATGTAGPPLSYNEQFF